This T cell receptor (beta chain) is drawn from a study of cytomegalovirus exposure and HLA in healthy donors. Study outcomes and limitations: In a later analysis, HLA-associated beta chains showed higher expansion and lower generation probabilities than comparable chains. Sequencing had likely introduced a cluster of highly shared sequence variants as an artifact. As a later analysis revealed, the rate of TCR association differed by HLA locus, with DRB1 most and HLA-C fewest. The study reported that TCR beta sequences accurately predicted HLA-A and HLA-B alleles in most subjects.

Use of 60 Vbeta and 13 Jbeta primers characterized the PCR. TCRdb's copy holds only in-frame clones and misses some; the assay was immunoSEQ multiplex PCR. There are 160,000 or so clones in the sample; less than 90% occur only once, and almost 2% lies in the top ten. As regards this clone: Antigen unknown.

Trimming stripped 8 bases from V and 8 bases from J, with 13 bases between. In germline, CDR1 is ENHRY, CDR2 SYGVKD. The CDR3 contains 13 residues. The TCR sequence derives from a woman younger than 35 in good health and CMV-seronegative. Source material: PBMCs. J is TRBJ1-6 and V is TRBV10-3; D is perhaps TRBD1 (6 bases). Written as DNA, the CDR3 is TGTGCCATCGGGGGCCTCGAAGATTCACCCCTCCACTTT. It codes for CAIGGLEDSPLHF.